Listed below are T cell receptor beta chains from one sample, sequenced in a study of T cells in Graves' hyperthyroidism and ophthalmopathy. TCRdb processed the multiplex PCR reads anew with MiXCR; each CDR3 protein has one entry. The sample holds a few hundred thousand distinct CDR3 sequences, roughly 16% seen once. What was sequenced was blood. These receptors were taken from a woman aged 40 to 55 with Graves' ophthalmopathy. Each CDR3 is given with its conserved first and last residue. Fields, in order: D gene, J gene, clone size, V gene, CDR3 DNA, CDR3 protein. A D gene is named only where the DNA matches it firmly. Where a row states a size, it is once, few, many or the class of an expanded clone; other rows omit it.

d_gene: -; j_gene: TRBJ2-5; abundance: many; v_gene: TRBV18; CDR3nt: TGTGCCAGCTCACCACCGGGATACCAAGAGACCCAGTACTTC; CDR3aa: CASSPPGYQETQYF
d_gene: TRBD2; j_gene: TRBJ2-1; abundance: many; v_gene: TRBV2; CDR3nt: TGTGCCAGCAGACCCGGGACTAGCGAATACAATGAGCAGTTCTTC; CDR3aa: CASRPGTSEYNEQFF
d_gene: -; j_gene: TRBJ1-1; abundance: many; v_gene: TRBV12-3/TRBV12-4; CDR3nt: TGTGCCAGCAGTTTGGGCCAGGACTCTGAAGCTTTCTTT; CDR3aa: CASSLGQDSEAFF
d_gene: -; j_gene: TRBJ2-1; abundance: few; v_gene: TRBV20-1; CDR3nt: TGCAGTGCTAGGGGGTCGCAAATCAGGAGCTCCTACAATGAGCAGTTCTTC; CDR3aa: CSARGSQIRSSYNEQFF
d_gene: TRBD2; j_gene: TRBJ2-1; abundance: few; v_gene: TRBV9; CDR3nt: TGTGCCAGCAGCCCTAGCGGGCGAAGCTCCTACAATGAGCAGTTCTTC; CDR3aa: CASSPSGRSSYNEQFF
d_gene: -; j_gene: TRBJ2-1; abundance: -; v_gene: TRBV5-1; CDR3nt: TGCGCCAGCAGCTTGGAAGGGGGGCGGACCGATGAGCAGTTCTTC; CDR3aa: CASSLEGGRTDEQFF
d_gene: TRBD1; j_gene: TRBJ2-5; abundance: -; v_gene: TRBV29-1; CDR3nt: TGCAGCGTCGAGGACAGGGGGCTGGAAGAGACCCAGTACTTC; CDR3aa: CSVEDRGLEETQYF
d_gene: -; j_gene: TRBJ1-2; abundance: -; v_gene: TRBV12-3/TRBV12-4; CDR3nt: TGTGCCACCCGGGTACAGCCTAACTATGGCTACACCTTC; CDR3aa: CATRVQPNYGYTF
d_gene: TRBD2; j_gene: TRBJ2-2; abundance: few; v_gene: TRBV5-1; CDR3nt: TGCGCCAGCAGCCTAGGACTAGCGGTATCAACCGGGGAGCTGTTTTTT; CDR3aa: CASSLGLAVSTGELFF
d_gene: -; j_gene: TRBJ2-5; abundance: many; v_gene: TRBV20-1; CDR3nt: TGCAGTGCTAGAGATCGGACCCGGGGAGAGACCCAGTACTTC; CDR3aa: CSARDRTRGETQYF
d_gene: -; j_gene: TRBJ2-1; abundance: -; v_gene: TRBV14; CDR3nt: TGTGCCAGCAGCGTCCAGACAAGGGGGGAGCAGTTCTTC; CDR3aa: CASSVQTRGEQFF
d_gene: -; j_gene: TRBJ1-1; abundance: many; v_gene: TRBV20-1; CDR3nt: TGCAGTGCTAGAACCGGGGTTCAGGGCACTGAAGCTTTCTTT; CDR3aa: CSARTGVQGTEAFF
d_gene: -; j_gene: TRBJ1-2; abundance: many; v_gene: TRBV10-3; CDR3nt: TGTGCCATCAGTGACAGGGCACCCCACTATGGCTACACCTTC; CDR3aa: CAISDRAPHYGYTF
d_gene: -; j_gene: TRBJ2-6; abundance: -; v_gene: TRBV18; CDR3nt: TGTGCCAGCTCACCACAGGGGGTTGATGGGGCCAACGTCCTGACTTTC; CDR3aa: CASSPQGVDGANVLTF
d_gene: -; j_gene: TRBJ2-3; abundance: many; v_gene: TRBV28; CDR3nt: TGTGCCAGCAGTTTAGCCTCTCGCGGCCCAAAGACAGATACGCAGTATTTT; CDR3aa: CASSLASRGPKTDTQYF
d_gene: -; j_gene: TRBJ1-3; abundance: once; v_gene: TRBV25-1; CDR3nt: TGTGCCAGCAGTGAATCCGGAGTAGGCTCTGGAAACACCATATATTTT; CDR3aa: CASSESGVGSGNTIYF
d_gene: -; j_gene: TRBJ1-4; abundance: few; v_gene: TRBV4-1; CDR3nt: TGCGCCAGCAGCCAAGAATCCCCACTCTCCGACCCGATAGCCCTTAATGAAAAACTGTTTTTT; CDR3aa: CASSQESPLSDPIALNEKLFF
d_gene: TRBD2; j_gene: TRBJ2-3; abundance: many; v_gene: TRBV27; CDR3nt: TGTGCCAGCAGTTTTTGGGCTAGCGGGATCACAGATACGCAGTATTTT; CDR3aa: CASSFWASGITDTQYF
d_gene: -; j_gene: TRBJ2-7; abundance: many; v_gene: TRBV20-1; CDR3nt: TGCAGTGCTAGGGACAGCCTGTCCTACGAGCAGTACTTC; CDR3aa: CSARDSLSYEQYF
d_gene: -; j_gene: TRBJ2-7; abundance: few; v_gene: TRBV5-1; CDR3nt: TGCGCCAGCAGCCGGGACATTCTCTACGAGCAGTACTTC; CDR3aa: CASSRDILYEQYF
d_gene: -; j_gene: TRBJ2-1; abundance: few; v_gene: TRBV13; CDR3nt: TGTGCCAGCAGCCTCCTCTCGTCCCAGGAGCAGTTCTTC; CDR3aa: CASSLLSSQEQFF
d_gene: -; j_gene: TRBJ2-2; abundance: few; v_gene: TRBV30; CDR3nt: TGTGCCTGGGATGCCCTCCACGGGGAGCTGTTTTTT; CDR3aa: CAWDALHGELFF
d_gene: TRBD1; j_gene: TRBJ2-5; abundance: many; v_gene: TRBV7-9; CDR3nt: TGTGCCAGCAGCAACCGACAGGGGGCATGGGAGACCCAGTACTTC; CDR3aa: CASSNRQGAWETQYF
d_gene: TRBD2; j_gene: TRBJ2-3; abundance: few; v_gene: TRBV5-1; CDR3nt: TGCGCCAGCAGCGCCAGTTCATCGGGAGGGCCCCTTTTTGATACGCAGTATTTT; CDR3aa: CASSASSSGGPLFDTQYF
d_gene: -; j_gene: TRBJ1-5; abundance: -; v_gene: TRBV10-3; CDR3nt: TGTGCCACCTGGGACATCAATAGCAATCAGCCCCAGCATTTT; CDR3aa: CATWDINSNQPQHF
d_gene: -; j_gene: TRBJ2-3; abundance: -; v_gene: TRBV6-6; CDR3nt: TGTGCCAGCAGTTACTCCGGAACGCAGTATTTT; CDR3aa: CASSYSGTQYF
d_gene: TRBD2; j_gene: TRBJ2-5; abundance: many; v_gene: TRBV2; CDR3nt: TGTGCCAGCAGGTTGACTAGCGGGAAAGAGACCCAGTACTTC; CDR3aa: CASRLTSGKETQYF
d_gene: -; j_gene: TRBJ1-6; abundance: many; v_gene: TRBV2; CDR3nt: TGTGCCAGCAGTGCCCCCCCCTCACCCCTCCACTTT; CDR3aa: CASSAPPSPLHF
d_gene: -; j_gene: TRBJ1-1; abundance: many; v_gene: TRBV10-1; CDR3nt: TGCGCCAGCAGTGAGTCAGGGACCGGTGAGGCTTTCTTT; CDR3aa: CASSESGTGEAFF
d_gene: TRBD1; j_gene: TRBJ2-1; abundance: many; v_gene: TRBV3-1; CDR3nt: TGTGCCAGCAGCCGAGCCGGGGACAGGCTGTTCTTC; CDR3aa: CASSRAGDRLFF
d_gene: TRBD2; j_gene: TRBJ2-1; abundance: many; v_gene: TRBV6-1; CDR3nt: TGTGCCAGCAGAGTAGCGGGAGTGGCCTACAATGAGCAGTTCTTC; CDR3aa: CASRVAGVAYNEQFF
d_gene: -; j_gene: TRBJ1-5; abundance: many; v_gene: TRBV20-1; CDR3nt: TGCAGTGCTAGTTCGGACAGCAATCAGCCCCAGCATTTT; CDR3aa: CSASSDSNQPQHF
d_gene: TRBD2; j_gene: TRBJ2-7; abundance: many; v_gene: TRBV20-1; CDR3nt: TGCAGTGCTAGACAAGGACTAGACTACGAGCAGTACTTC; CDR3aa: CSARQGLDYEQYF
d_gene: -; j_gene: TRBJ1-1; abundance: many; v_gene: TRBV20-1; CDR3nt: TGCAGTGCTAAGACAGGGAACACTGAAGCTTTCTTT; CDR3aa: CSAKTGNTEAFF
d_gene: TRBD1; j_gene: TRBJ1-1; abundance: many; v_gene: TRBV20-1; CDR3nt: TGCAGTGTATACCCAGGGGGTGTGACTGAAGCTTTCTTT; CDR3aa: CSVYPGGVTEAFF
d_gene: -; j_gene: TRBJ2-5; abundance: many; v_gene: TRBV5-1; CDR3nt: TGCGCCAGCAGCTTGGAGAACAGGGAACAAGAGACCCAGTACTTC; CDR3aa: CASSLENREQETQYF
d_gene: TRBD1; j_gene: TRBJ2-3; abundance: few; v_gene: TRBV27; CDR3nt: TGTGCCAGCGGAACCCTACCGGGACAGGGGTCCACAGATACGCAGTATTTT; CDR3aa: CASGTLPGQGSTDTQYF
d_gene: TRBD2; j_gene: TRBJ2-3; abundance: many; v_gene: TRBV5-1; CDR3nt: TGCGCCAGCAGCTCTACCGGGACTAGCGGGACAGATACGCAGTATTTT; CDR3aa: CASSSTGTSGTDTQYF
d_gene: -; j_gene: TRBJ1-1; abundance: many; v_gene: TRBV7-3; CDR3nt: TGTGCCAGCAGCTTTTATGGTAGGGACACTGAAGCTTTCTTT; CDR3aa: CASSFYGRDTEAFF
d_gene: TRBD1; j_gene: TRBJ2-3; abundance: -; v_gene: TRBV18; CDR3nt: TGTGCCAGCTCACCACCGCAACGACAGGGAACTACAGATACGCAGTATTTT; CDR3aa: CASSPPQRQGTTDTQYF
d_gene: TRBD1; j_gene: TRBJ1-6; abundance: many; v_gene: TRBV2; CDR3nt: TGTGCCAGCAGTAGAGACAGGGATTCACCCCTCCACTTT; CDR3aa: CASSRDRDSPLHF
d_gene: TRBD2; j_gene: TRBJ2-3; abundance: once; v_gene: TRBV10-2; CDR3nt: TGCGCCAGCAGTCCACTAGCGGGAGATGTCGCAGATACGCAGTATTTT; CDR3aa: CASSPLAGDVADTQYF
d_gene: TRBD1; j_gene: TRBJ1-2; abundance: many; v_gene: TRBV28; CDR3nt: TGTGCCAGCAGTCGTGACAGGGTGGATGGCTACACCTTC; CDR3aa: CASSRDRVDGYTF
d_gene: -; j_gene: TRBJ2-5; abundance: many; v_gene: TRBV3-1; CDR3nt: TGTGCCAGCAGCCCCTCCGGGACCCCCGGCGGTACCCAGTACTTC; CDR3aa: CASSPSGTPGGTQYF
d_gene: -; j_gene: TRBJ2-4; abundance: -; v_gene: TRBV7-2; CDR3nt: TGTGCCAGCAGCTTAGTAGGGACGGGGTTAGCCAAAAACATTCAGTACTTC; CDR3aa: CASSLVGTGLAKNIQYF
d_gene: TRBD2; j_gene: TRBJ2-3; abundance: many; v_gene: TRBV20-1; CDR3nt: TGCAGTGCCCGCCTCGGGAGGCCCCCCCACGCGCAGTATTTT; CDR3aa: CSARLGRPPHAQYF
d_gene: -; j_gene: TRBJ1-4; abundance: -; v_gene: TRBV2; CDR3nt: TGTGCCAGCAGTGACCAGGGGCACCAAGCCCAAGTCCTGTTTTTT; CDR3aa: CASSDQGHQAQVLFF
d_gene: -; j_gene: TRBJ2-3; abundance: -; v_gene: TRBV6-1; CDR3nt: TGTGCCAGCAGTAAAGACAGGGAGGCTTTCACAGATACGCAGTATTTT; CDR3aa: CASSKDREAFTDTQYF
d_gene: -; j_gene: TRBJ2-1; abundance: -; v_gene: TRBV6-1; CDR3nt: TGTGCCATCAGTGAGGGGGTACTCGGAAATGAGCAGTTCTTC; CDR3aa: CAISEGVLGNEQFF
d_gene: TRBD1; j_gene: TRBJ1-1; abundance: -; v_gene: TRBV19; CDR3nt: TGTGCCTGTGGACAGGGGGCGTTGGGCACTGAAGCTTTCTTT; CDR3aa: CACGQGALGTEAFF
d_gene: TRBD1; j_gene: TRBJ2-2; abundance: few; v_gene: TRBV24-1; CDR3nt: TGTGCCACCGGGGACAGGGGGAACACCGGGGAGCTGTTTTTT; CDR3aa: CATGDRGNTGELFF
d_gene: TRBD2; j_gene: TRBJ2-5; abundance: -; v_gene: TRBV9; CDR3nt: TGTGCCAGCAGCAAAGGACTAGCGGGAGTCAGTGAGACCCAGTACTTC; CDR3aa: CASSKGLAGVSETQYF